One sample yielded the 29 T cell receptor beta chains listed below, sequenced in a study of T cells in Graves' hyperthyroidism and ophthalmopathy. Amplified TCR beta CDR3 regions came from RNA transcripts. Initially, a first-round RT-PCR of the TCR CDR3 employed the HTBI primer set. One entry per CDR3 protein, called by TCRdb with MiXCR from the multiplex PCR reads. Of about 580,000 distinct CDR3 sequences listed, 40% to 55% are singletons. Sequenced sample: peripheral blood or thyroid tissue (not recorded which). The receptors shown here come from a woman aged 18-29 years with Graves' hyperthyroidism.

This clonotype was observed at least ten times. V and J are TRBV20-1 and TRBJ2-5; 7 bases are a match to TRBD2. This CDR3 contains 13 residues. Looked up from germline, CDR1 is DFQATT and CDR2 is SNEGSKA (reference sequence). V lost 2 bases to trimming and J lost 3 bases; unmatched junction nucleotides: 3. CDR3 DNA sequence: TGCAGTGCTAGACTGGGGGGGAAAGAGACCCAGTACTTC. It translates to CSARLGGKETQYF.

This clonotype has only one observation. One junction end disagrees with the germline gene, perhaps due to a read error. CDR3 sequence: CVTSGVVSYEQYF. The CDR3 DNA reads TGTGTCACCAGCGGGGTGGTCTCCTACGAGCAGTACTTC. This chain joins TRBV15 and TRBJ2-7; 7 bases align to TRBD2. Per germline, CDR1 LNHNV and CDR2 YYDKDF (reference sequence). The CDR3 runs to 13 residues. Full variable domain (remainder filled in from reference TRBV15 and TRBJ2-7): DAMVIQNPRYQVTQFGKPVTLSCSQTLNHNVMYWYQQKSSQAPKLLFHYYDKDFNNEADTPDNFQSRRPNTSFCFLDIRSPGLGDTAMYLCVTSGVVSYEQYFGPGTRLTVT.

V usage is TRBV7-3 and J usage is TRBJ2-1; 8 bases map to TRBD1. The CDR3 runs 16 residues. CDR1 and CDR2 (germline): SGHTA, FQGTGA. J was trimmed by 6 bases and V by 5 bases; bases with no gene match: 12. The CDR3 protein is CASSLDPGQDFNEQFF. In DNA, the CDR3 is TGTGCCAGCAGCCTAGACCCGGGACAGGACTTCAATGAGCAGTTCTTC.

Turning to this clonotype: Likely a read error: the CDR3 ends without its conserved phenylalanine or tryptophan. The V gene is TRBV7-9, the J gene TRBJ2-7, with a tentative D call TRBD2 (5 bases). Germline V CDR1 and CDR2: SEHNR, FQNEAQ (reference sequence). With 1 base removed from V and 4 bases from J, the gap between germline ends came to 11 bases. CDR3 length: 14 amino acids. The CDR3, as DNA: TGTGCCAGCAGCTTAGAGGGTTCGGGATACGAGCAGTACTCC. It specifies CASSLEGSGYEQYS.

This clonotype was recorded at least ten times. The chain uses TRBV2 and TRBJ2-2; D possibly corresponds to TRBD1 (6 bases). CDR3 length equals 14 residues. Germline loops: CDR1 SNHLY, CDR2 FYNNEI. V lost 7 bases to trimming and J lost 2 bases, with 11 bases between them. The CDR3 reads CASTSDRNTGELFF. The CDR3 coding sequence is TGTGCCAGCACTTCGGACAGAAACACCGGGGAGCTGTTTTTT.

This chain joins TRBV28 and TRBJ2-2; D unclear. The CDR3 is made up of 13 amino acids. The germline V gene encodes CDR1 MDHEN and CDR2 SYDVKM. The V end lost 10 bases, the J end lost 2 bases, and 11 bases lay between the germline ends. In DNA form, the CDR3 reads TGTGCCACCATCAGAGTAAACACCGGGGAGCTGTTTTTT. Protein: CATIRVNTGELFF.

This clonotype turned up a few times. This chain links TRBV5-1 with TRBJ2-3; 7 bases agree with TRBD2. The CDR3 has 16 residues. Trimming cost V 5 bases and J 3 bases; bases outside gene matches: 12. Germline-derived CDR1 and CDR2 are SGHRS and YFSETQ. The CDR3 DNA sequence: TGCGCCAGCAGGTCCGCGGGAGCGGGAAGGACAGATACGCAGTATTTT. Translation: CASRSAGAGRTDTQYF.

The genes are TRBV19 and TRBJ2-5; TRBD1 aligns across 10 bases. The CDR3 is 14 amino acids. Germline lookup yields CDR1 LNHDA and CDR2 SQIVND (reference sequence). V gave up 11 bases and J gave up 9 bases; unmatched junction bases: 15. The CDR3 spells CASGRDRGNQPQYF. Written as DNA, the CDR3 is TGTGCCTCTGGCCGGGACAGGGGCAATCAGCCCCAGTACTTC.

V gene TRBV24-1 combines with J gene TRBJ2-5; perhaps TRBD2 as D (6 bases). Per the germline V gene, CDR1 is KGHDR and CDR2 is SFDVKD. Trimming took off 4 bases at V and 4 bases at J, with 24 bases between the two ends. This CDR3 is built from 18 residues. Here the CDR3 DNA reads TGTGCCACCAGTGACGCCCGAAGCGAGGCAGGGACTCGAGAGACCCAGTACTTC. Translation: CATSDARSEAGTRETQYF.

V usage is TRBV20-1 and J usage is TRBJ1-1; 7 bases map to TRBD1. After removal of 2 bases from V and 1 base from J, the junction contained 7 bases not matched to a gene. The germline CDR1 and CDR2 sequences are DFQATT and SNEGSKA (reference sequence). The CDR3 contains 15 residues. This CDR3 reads CSARWGRGTNTEAFF. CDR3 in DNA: TGCAGTGCTAGATGGGGCAGGGGGACGAACACTGAAGCTTTCTTT.

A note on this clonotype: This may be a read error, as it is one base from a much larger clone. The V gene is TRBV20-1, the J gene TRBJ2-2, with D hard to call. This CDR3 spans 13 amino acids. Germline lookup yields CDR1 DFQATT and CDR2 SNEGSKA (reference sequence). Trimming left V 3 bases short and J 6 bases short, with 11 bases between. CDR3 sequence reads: CSASGPFSGELFF. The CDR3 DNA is TGCAGTGCTAGCGGGCCCTTTTCCGGGGAGCTGTTTTTT.

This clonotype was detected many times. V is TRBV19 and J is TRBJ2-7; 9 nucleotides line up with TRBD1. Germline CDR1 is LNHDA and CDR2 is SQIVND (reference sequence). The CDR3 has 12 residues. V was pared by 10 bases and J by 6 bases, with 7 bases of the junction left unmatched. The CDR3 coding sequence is TGTGCCACCGGACAGGGGTCCCTCGAGCAGTACTTC. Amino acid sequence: CATGQGSLEQYF.

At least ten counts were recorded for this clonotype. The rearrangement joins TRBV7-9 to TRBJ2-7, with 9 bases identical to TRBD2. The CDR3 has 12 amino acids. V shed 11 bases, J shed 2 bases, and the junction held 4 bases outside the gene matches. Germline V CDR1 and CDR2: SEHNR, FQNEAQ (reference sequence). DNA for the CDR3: TGTGCCGCGGGAGGGGCCACCTACGAGCAGTACTTC. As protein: CAAGGATYEQYF. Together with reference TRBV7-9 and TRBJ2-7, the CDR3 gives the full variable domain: DTGVSQNPRHKITKRGQNVTFRCDPISEHNRLYWYRQTLGQGPEFLTYFQNEAQLEKSRLLSDRFSAERPKGSFSTLEIQRTEQGDSAMYLCAAGGATYEQYFGPGTRLTVT.

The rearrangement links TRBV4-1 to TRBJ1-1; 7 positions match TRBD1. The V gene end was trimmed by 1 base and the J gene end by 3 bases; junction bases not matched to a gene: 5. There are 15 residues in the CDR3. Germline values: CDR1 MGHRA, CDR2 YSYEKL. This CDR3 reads CASSQGRGGYTEAFF. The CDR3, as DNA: TGCGCCAGCAGCCAAGGGCGAGGGGGCTACACTGAAGCTTTCTTT.

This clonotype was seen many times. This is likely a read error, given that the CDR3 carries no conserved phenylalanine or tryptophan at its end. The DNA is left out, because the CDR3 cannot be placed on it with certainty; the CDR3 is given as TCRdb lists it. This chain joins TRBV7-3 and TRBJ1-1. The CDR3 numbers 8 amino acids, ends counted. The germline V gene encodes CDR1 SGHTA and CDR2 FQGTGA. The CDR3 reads CASSPGPS.

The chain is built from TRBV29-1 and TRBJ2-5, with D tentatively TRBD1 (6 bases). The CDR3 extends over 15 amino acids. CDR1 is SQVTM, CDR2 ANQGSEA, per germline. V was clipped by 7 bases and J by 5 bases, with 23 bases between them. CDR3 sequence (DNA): TGCAGCGGTAGGGACGGCGTGGGGGCACTGGAGACCCAGTACTTC. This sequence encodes CSGRDGVGALETQYF.

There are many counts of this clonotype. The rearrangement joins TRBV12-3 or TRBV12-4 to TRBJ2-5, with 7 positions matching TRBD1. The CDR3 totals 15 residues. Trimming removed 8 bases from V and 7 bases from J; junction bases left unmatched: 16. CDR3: CASSTGTDDFGTQYF. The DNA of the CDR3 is TGTGCCAGCTCAACCGGGACAGATGACTTCGGGACCCAGTACTTC.

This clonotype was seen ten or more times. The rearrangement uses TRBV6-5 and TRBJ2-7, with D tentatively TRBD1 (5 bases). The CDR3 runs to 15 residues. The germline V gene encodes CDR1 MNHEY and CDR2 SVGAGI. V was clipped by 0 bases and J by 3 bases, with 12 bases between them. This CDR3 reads CASSYSSQGLYEQYF. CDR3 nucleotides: TGTGCCAGCAGTTACTCATCGCAGGGCCTCTACGAGCAGTACTTC.

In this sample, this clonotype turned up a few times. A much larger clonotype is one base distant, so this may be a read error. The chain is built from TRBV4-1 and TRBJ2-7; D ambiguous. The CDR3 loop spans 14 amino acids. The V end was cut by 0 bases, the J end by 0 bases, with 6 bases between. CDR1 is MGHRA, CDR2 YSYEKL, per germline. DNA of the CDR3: TGCGCCAGCAGCCAAGAAGGCAACTCCTACGAGCAGTACTTC. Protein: CASSQEGNSYEQYF.

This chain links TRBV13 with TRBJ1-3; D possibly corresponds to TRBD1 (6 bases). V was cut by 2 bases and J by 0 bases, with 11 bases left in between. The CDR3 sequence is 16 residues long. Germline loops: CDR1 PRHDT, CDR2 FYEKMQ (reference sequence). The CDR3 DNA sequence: TGTGCCAGCAGCTTATTACAGGGAAACTCTGGAAACACCATATATTTT. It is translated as CASSLLQGNSGNTIYF.

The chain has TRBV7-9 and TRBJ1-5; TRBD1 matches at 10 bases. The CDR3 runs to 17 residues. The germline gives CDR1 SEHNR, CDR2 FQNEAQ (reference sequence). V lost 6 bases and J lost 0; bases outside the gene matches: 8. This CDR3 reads CASSKTGGAYSNQPQHF. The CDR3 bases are TGTGCCAGCAGTAAGACAGGGGGCGCATATAGCAATCAGCCCCAGCATTTT.

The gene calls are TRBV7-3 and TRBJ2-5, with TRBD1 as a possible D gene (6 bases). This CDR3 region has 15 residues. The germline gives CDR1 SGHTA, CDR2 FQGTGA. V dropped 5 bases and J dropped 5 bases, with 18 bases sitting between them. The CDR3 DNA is TGTGCCAGCAGCCGAGGGACAAGGTTGGGCGAGACCCAGTACTTC. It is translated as CASSRGTRLGETQYF.

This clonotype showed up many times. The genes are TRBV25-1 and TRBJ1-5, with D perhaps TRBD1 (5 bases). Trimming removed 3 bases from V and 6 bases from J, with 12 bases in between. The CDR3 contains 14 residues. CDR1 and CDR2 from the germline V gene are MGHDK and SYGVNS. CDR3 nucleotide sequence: TGTGCCAGCAGTGATAGGGGCTCCGGTCAGCCCCAGCATTTT. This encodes CASSDRGSGQPQHF.

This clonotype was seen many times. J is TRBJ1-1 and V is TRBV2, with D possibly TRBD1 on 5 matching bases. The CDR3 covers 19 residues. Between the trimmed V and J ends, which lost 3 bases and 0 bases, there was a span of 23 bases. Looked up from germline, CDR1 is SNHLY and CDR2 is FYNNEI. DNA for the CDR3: TGTGCCAGCAGTGACGCTTGGGGGTTTCGTCTCCCGATGAACACTGAAGCTTTCTTT. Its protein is CASSDAWGFRLPMNTEAFF.

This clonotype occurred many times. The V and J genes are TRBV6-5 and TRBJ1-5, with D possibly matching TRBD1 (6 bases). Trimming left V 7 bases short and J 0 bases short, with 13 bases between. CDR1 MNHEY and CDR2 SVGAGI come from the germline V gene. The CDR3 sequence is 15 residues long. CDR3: CASTPGHNSNQPQHF. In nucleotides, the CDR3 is TGTGCCAGCACCCCGGGACACAATAGCAATCAGCCCCAGCATTTT.

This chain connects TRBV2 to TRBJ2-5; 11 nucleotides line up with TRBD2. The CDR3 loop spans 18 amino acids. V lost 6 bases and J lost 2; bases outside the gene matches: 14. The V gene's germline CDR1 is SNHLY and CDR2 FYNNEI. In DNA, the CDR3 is TGTGCCAGCAGCCAAAGTTGGACTAGCGGGCCTCCTCAAGAGACCCAGTACTTC. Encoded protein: CASSQSWTSGPPQETQYF.

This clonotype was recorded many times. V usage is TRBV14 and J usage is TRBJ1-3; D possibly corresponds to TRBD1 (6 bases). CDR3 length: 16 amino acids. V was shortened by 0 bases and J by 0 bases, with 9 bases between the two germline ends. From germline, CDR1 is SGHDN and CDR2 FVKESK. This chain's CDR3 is CASSQEKGHSGNTIYF. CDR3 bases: TGTGCCAGCAGCCAAGAAAAGGGACACTCTGGAAACACCATATATTTT.

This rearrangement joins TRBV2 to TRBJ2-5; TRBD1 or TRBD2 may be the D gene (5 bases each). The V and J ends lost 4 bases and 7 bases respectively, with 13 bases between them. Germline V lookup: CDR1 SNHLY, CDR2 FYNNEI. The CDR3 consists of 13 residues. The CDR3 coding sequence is TGTGCCAGCAGTGCGAGGGGTCGGGGGACCCAGTACTTC. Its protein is CASSARGRGTQYF. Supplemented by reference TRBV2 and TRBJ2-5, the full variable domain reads EPEVTQTPSHQVTQMGQEVILRCVPISNHLYFYWYRQILGQKVEFLVSFYNNEISEKSEIFDDQFSVERPDGSNFTLKIRSTKLEDSAMYFCASSARGRGTQYFGPGTRLLVL.

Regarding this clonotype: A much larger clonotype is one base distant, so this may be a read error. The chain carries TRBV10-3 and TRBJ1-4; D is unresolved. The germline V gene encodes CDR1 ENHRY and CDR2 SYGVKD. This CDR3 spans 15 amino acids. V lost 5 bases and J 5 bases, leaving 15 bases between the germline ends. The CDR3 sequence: CAISYSSTVNEKLFF. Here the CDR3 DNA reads TGTGCCATCAGTTACTCGTCTACAGTAAATGAAAAACTGTTTTTT.